This TCR beta chain was retrieved from a study of T cells in localized non-small cell lung cancer. Whole-study results and caveats: Analysis by sequencing included only one tumor region, so heterogeneity remains possible. Uninvolved neighboring lung showed the greatest T cell clonality, exceeding tumor. Researchers found a median approximately 57 of the top 100 tumor clones in adjacent lung.

The CDR3 totals 20 residues. Looked up from germline, CDR1 is MNHGY and CDR2 is SAAAGT. V was shortened by 5 bases and J by 0 bases, with 26 bases between the two germline ends. The method was immunoSEQ multiplex PCR; TCRdb's version includes in-frame clones alone and lacks a portion of them. Of thousands of clones listed, just under 25% are singletons. This clone was counted only a few times. No antigen is known for it. The source is a woman aged 40-69 years with stage I lung adenocarcinoma. The input for sequencing was lung tumor tissue, taken before any cancer treatment. This chain connects TRBV6-8 to TRBJ1-5; D remains ambiguous. Written as DNA, the CDR3 is TGTGCCAGCAGTCGCGGCCTTGATCTTTTCAAACCCTATAGCAATCAGCCCCAGCATTTT. This codes for CASSRGLDLFKPYSNQPQHF.